Below, 12 T cell receptor beta chains from the same sample are listed, as sequenced in a study of cytomegalovirus exposure and HLA in healthy donors. Researchers ran the PCR with 60 Vbeta and 13 Jbeta primers. Clones were read by immunoSEQ multiplex PCR, and TCRdb kept only the in-frame ones, dropping some. The repertoire table contains about 60,000 clones. Sample: PBMCs. The receptors derive from a woman under 30 in good health and CMV-seronegative.

On this clone itself: Given the absence of the conserved phenylalanine or tryptophan at the CDR3 end, a read error is likely. No DNA is shown, since the ends of the CDR3 on it are uncertain; the CDR3 is the one TCRdb lists. The chain is built from TRBV2 and TRBJ2-7; TRBD1 reflects the table's D call only, with no check against the DNA. The V gene's germline CDR1 is SNHLY and CDR2 FYNNEI. The CDR3 sequence runs 12 residues, both termini included. CDR3 amino acids: CASSVLPGTGAT.

V is TRBV5-8 and J is TRBJ1-2; no definite D call. This CDR3 spans 14 amino acids. The V gene's germline CDR1 is SGHTS and CDR2 YDEGEE. V was clipped by 4 bases and J by 1 base, with 11 bases between them. The chain's CDR3 is CASSPRTLNYGYTF. As DNA, the CDR3 is TGTGCCAGCAGCCCCCGGACTCTTAACTATGGCTACACCTTC.

V usage is TRBV7-9 and J usage is TRBJ2-7, with 9 bases identical to TRBD2. The germline V gene has CDR1 SEHNR and CDR2 FQNEAQ (reference sequence). V shed 5 bases, J shed 3 bases, and the junction held 11 bases outside the gene matches. This CDR3 has 16 residues. The CDR3 DNA follows: TGTGCCAGCAGCGCCTCCTTGGGACTAGCCATCTACGAGCAGTACTTC. Translation: CASSASLGLAIYEQYF. The full variable domain, completed using reference TRBV7-9 and TRBJ2-7, is DTGVSQNPRHKITKRGQNVTFRCDPISEHNRLYWYRQTLGQGPEFLTYFQNEAQLEKSRLLSDRFSAERPKGSFSTLEIQRTEQGDSAMYLCASSASLGLAIYEQYFGPGTRLTVT.

The rearrangement joins TRBV5-4 to TRBJ1-1; tentatively, D is TRBD1 (6 bases). Deletions cut 0 bases from V and 3 bases from J, with 12 bases between. Looked up from germline, CDR1 is SGHNT and CDR2 is YYREEE (reference sequence). The CDR3 length is 15 residues. This CDR3 reads CASSLGGQADTEAFF. For the CDR3, the DNA is TGTGCCAGCAGCTTGGGGGGGCAGGCGGACACTGAAGCTTTCTTT.

This chain links TRBV5-1 with TRBJ2-3, with 8 positions matching TRBD1. Per the germline V gene, CDR1 is SGHRS and CDR2 is YFSETQ. This CDR3 region has 15 residues. Trimming removed 1 base from V and 5 bases from J; junction bases left unmatched: 6. DNA of the CDR3: TGCGCCAGCAGCTTGCTGACAGGGGATGGAGATACGCAGTATTTT. Translated, it gives CASSLLTGDGDTQYF.

The V gene is TRBV4-2, the J gene TRBJ2-7, with 11 positions matching TRBD1. CDR3 length: 19 amino acids. The junction had 19 bases not matched to a gene; V was cut back by 4 bases and J by 5 bases. In germline, CDR1 is LGHNA, CDR2 YNFKEQ. The chain's CDR3 is CASSPGKSSGQGAGDEQYF. Here the CDR3 DNA reads TGTGCCAGCAGCCCAGGGAAGAGCTCCGGACAGGGGGCTGGGGACGAGCAGTACTTC.

The gene calls are TRBV30 and TRBJ1-5; D perhaps matches TRBD1 (5 bases). V lost 1 base, J lost 6 bases, and 16 bases lay in between. Germline V gives CDR1 GTSNPN, CDR2 SVGIG (reference sequence). The CDR3 is made up of 15 amino acids. In nucleotides, the CDR3 is TGTGCCTGGAGTGCCCCCGGAGGGGTCGGTCAGCCCCAGCATTTT. This translates into CAWSAPGGVGQPQHF.

Comment on this clone: This specimen includes other DNA sequences encoding the same CDR3. This chain uses TRBV4-1 with TRBJ1-6, with D unresolved. This CDR3 has 18 amino acids. Trimming left V 1 base short and J 0 bases short, with 13 bases between. Germline V lookup: CDR1 MGHRA, CDR2 YSYEKL. The CDR3 DNA reads as TGCGCCAGCAGCCAAGCCCCCCCCGGGAGCTCCTATAATTCACCCCTCCACTTT. This sequence encodes CASSQAPPGSSYNSPLHF.

The CDR3 region has the DNA TGTGCCAGCAGCTTAGGTCGCTACGGGGAGACCCAGTACTTC. Its protein product is CASSLGRYGETQYF. J is TRBJ2-5 and V is TRBV11-2; D gene ambiguous. Germline V gene data show CDR1 as SGHAT and CDR2 as FQNNGV. CDR3 length: 14 amino acids. V lost 1 base, J lost 5 bases, and 11 bases lay in between.

The chain joins TRBV18 to TRBJ1-6; 8 bases are shared with TRBD1. The CDR3 has 17 residues. V lost 4 bases to trimming and J lost 7 bases; unmatched junction nucleotides: 12. Germline V gene lookup returns CDR1 KGHSH and CDR2 LQKENI. CDR3 nucleotide sequence: TGTGCCAGCTCACTGGTCGTCGGACAGGGATTAAATTCACCCCTCCACTTT. Encoded protein: CASSLVVGQGLNSPLHF. Supplemented by reference TRBV18 and TRBJ1-6, the full variable domain reads NAGVMQNPRHLVRRRGQEARLRCSPMKGHSHVYWYRQLPEEGLKFMVYLQKENIIDESGMPKERFSAEFPKEGPSILRIQQVVRGDSAAYFCASSLVVGQGLNSPLHFGNGTRLTVT.

This chain connects TRBV5-1 to TRBJ1-6; unclear D gene. Germline CDR1 SGHRS, CDR2 YFSETQ. V shed 4 bases and J shed 4 bases, with 21 bases lying between them. The CDR3 runs 18 residues. The CDR3 DNA follows: TGCGCCAGCAGCCCCAAAGCCCGGAGCGACGGGTATAATTCACCCCTCCACTTT. Translating gives CASSPKARSDGYNSPLHF.

The rearrangement uses TRBV5-6 and TRBJ1-3, with TRBD1 matching 8 bases. The CDR3 contains 14 residues. V gave up 5 bases and J gave up 5 bases; unmatched junction bases: 6. The germline CDR1 and CDR2 sequences are SGHDT and YYEEEE. As DNA, the CDR3 is TGTGCCAGCAGAACGACAGGGGACAGAAACACCATATATTTT. The encoded protein is CASRTTGDRNTIYF.